This entry lists 12 T cell receptor beta chains sequenced from one sample in a study of T cell repertoires in cytomegalovirus infection. Each CDR3 protein gets one entry after TCRdb re-called the reads with MiXCR. The repertoire includes roughly 500,000 distinct CDR3 sequences, approximately 16% of them detected once, and around 25% sits in the top ten. The sequenced sample consisted of CD8+ T cells from PBMCs. These receptors all stem from a human donor in good health (CMV status not recorded). Some clones in this sample may be carry-over from other donors' samples.

The chain combines TRBV4-1 with TRBJ2-5; unclear D gene. Trimming took off 0 bases at V and 3 bases at J, with 8 bases between the two ends. Germline lookup yields CDR1 MGHRA and CDR2 YSYEKL. This CDR3 spans 14 amino acids. The CDR3 region is CASSQDTSKETQYF. In nucleotides, the CDR3 is TGCGCCAGCAGCCAAGATACCTCCAAAGAGACCCAGTACTTC.

As concerns this clonotype: A much bigger clone sits one base away, suggesting this may be a read error. This sequence joins TRBV6-5 and TRBJ1-2; D ambiguous. The CDR3 totals 15 residues. From germline, CDR1 is MNHEY and CDR2 SVGAGI. Trimming stripped 2 bases from V and 10 bases from J, with 20 bases between. The CDR3 region is CASSYIVGDYGVYTF. As DNA, the CDR3 is TGTGCCAGCAGTTACATAGTCGGCGACTATGGTGTCTACACCTTC.

V and J are TRBV18 and TRBJ2-1, with 10 positions matching TRBD2. The germline CDR1 and CDR2 sequences are KGHSH and LQKENI. V shed 3 bases and J 1 base; nucleotides not matched to a gene: 6. The CDR3 covers 17 residues. The CDR3 loop reads CASSPKASGSSYNEQFF. CDR3 nucleotide sequence: TGTGCCAGCTCACCGAAGGCTAGCGGGAGTTCCTACAATGAGCAGTTCTTC.

CDR3 nucleotides: TGTGCCAGCAGTGCGGGATATAAGTCGGGCTACACCTTC. Residues: CASSAGYKSGYTF. The chain carries TRBV6-1 and TRBJ1-2, with unresolved D. Trimming took 4 bases from V and 8 from J, leaving 14 bases between them. CDR3 size: 13 residues. CDR1 is MNHNS and CDR2 is SASEGT in the germline V gene.

A word on this clonotype: A much larger clone lies a single base off, so this may be a read error. This chain connects TRBV5-8 to TRBJ2-5; no clear D. Germline V gene lookup returns CDR1 SGHTS and CDR2 YDEGEE. The CDR3 is 14 residues long. CDR3 bases: TGTGCCAGCAGCTTGGGCTATCGGCAAGAGAGCCAGTACTTC. Translation gives CASSLGYRQESQYF. Full variable domain (missing parts from reference TRBV5-8 and TRBJ2-5): EAGVTQSPTHLIKTRGQQATLRCSPISGHTSVYWYQQALGLGLQFLLWYDEGEERNRGNFPPRFSGRQFPNYSSELNVNALELEDSALYLCASSLGYRQESQYFGPGTRLLVL.

The table lists this clonotype with many counts. The J gene is TRBJ1-5, the V gene TRBV28, with a weak D call TRBD1 (6 bases). The CDR3 is made up of 14 amino acids. Germline CDR1 MDHEN, CDR2 SYDVKM. Trimming shortened V by 2 bases and J by 6 bases, and 11 bases separated the two germline ends. The CDR3 spells CASSLPQGSQPQHF. As DNA, the CDR3 is TGTGCCAGCAGTTTACCACAGGGTAGTCAGCCCCAGCATTTT.

The table lists this clonotype with many counts. The chain combines TRBV27 with TRBJ2-7, with TRBD2 as a possible D gene (6 bases). CDR1 is MNHEY and CDR2 is SMNVEV in the germline V gene (reference sequence). The CDR3 runs to 15 residues. Trimming pared 6 bases from V and 6 bases from J, leaving 21 bases between. The CDR3 protein is CASSPAGTVDLEQYF. The CDR3, as DNA: TGTGCCAGCAGCCCGGCCGGGACTGTGGACCTCGAGCAGTACTTC.

In its sample, this clonotype was seen many times. The V call is TRBV27, the J call TRBJ2-3; D not certain. The V gene's germline CDR1 is MNHEY and CDR2 SMNVEV (reference sequence). There are 12 residues in the CDR3. Trimming cost V 4 bases and J 10 bases, with 12 bases left between them. This chain's CDR3 is CASSSPGSSQYF. In DNA form, the CDR3 reads TGTGCCAGCAGTTCTCCAGGCTCTTCGCAGTATTTT.

This clonotype was counted once. The rearrangement joins TRBV27 to TRBJ1-5; D not resolved. Trimming cost V 6 bases and J 3 bases, with 9 bases left between them. Germline V gene data show CDR1 as MNHEY and CDR2 as SMNVEV (reference sequence). The CDR3 has 13 amino acids. The DNA of the CDR3 is TGTGCCAGCAGCTTACTAAACAATCAGCCCCAGCATTTT. It codes for CASSLLNNQPQHF.

Worth noting for this clonotype: This may come from a read error, since a much larger clone is one base off. The genes are TRBV18 and TRBJ2-7; no clear D gene. The CDR3 has 15 amino acids. Germline CDR1 reads KGHSH; CDR2 reads LQKENI. Trimming left V 4 bases short and J 4 bases short, with 17 bases between. CDR3 DNA: TGTGCCAGCTCACTTAGTCCCGTGACATTTTACGAGCAGTACTTC. Residues: CASSLSPVTFYEQYF.

This clonotype occurred a few times. V and J are TRBV5-1 and TRBJ2-7; the match to TRBD1 covers 10 bases. The CDR3 is 14 amino acids. Looked up from germline, CDR1 is SGHRS and CDR2 is YFSETQ. V was clipped by 0 bases and J by 5 bases; unmatched bases: 2. The CDR3 sequence is CASSLGQGADEQYF. The CDR3 bases are TGCGCCAGCAGCTTGGGACAGGGGGCGGACGAGCAGTACTTC.

The V gene is TRBV24-1, the J gene TRBJ2-2; D is unclear. Trimming pared 6 bases from V and 1 base from J, leaving 5 bases between. This CDR3 has 13 residues. The germline V gene has CDR1 KGHDR and CDR2 SFDVKD. The CDR3 sequence: CATSQRNTGELFF. The CDR3 DNA sequence: TGTGCCACCAGTCAGAGGAACACCGGGGAGCTGTTTTTT.